The 3 T cell receptor beta chains listed next were all sequenced from one sample in a study of T cell responses to AZD1222 COVID-19 vaccine. Method: immunoSEQ multiplex PCR; TCRdb's copy keeps in-frame clones and lacks some. This sample has 150,000 or so clones; 80% to 95% occur once, and the top ten carry around 0.9%. Specimen: peripheral blood, collected on day 0 of MenACWY control vaccination. The receptor source for this set is an adult in good health.

The chain recombines TRBV28 with TRBJ1-1; D ambiguous. The V end was cut by 2 bases, the J end by 0 bases, with 7 bases between. The CDR3 covers 14 residues. Germline CDR1 and CDR2: MDHEN and SYDVKM. The CDR3, as DNA: TGTGCCAGCAGTTTAGGACCCATGAACACTGAAGCTTTCTTT. Translating it yields CASSLGPMNTEAFF.

The rearrangement joins TRBV29-1 to TRBJ1-1; D is unresolved. There are 14 residues in the CDR3. Trimming removed 5 bases from V and 6 bases from J, with 19 bases in between. Germline assignment: CDR1 SQVTM and CDR2 ANQGSEA. The CDR3 coding sequence is TGCAGCGTTCGTCTTAGTCTCCTTGGTTCTGAAGCTTTCTTT. This sequence encodes CSVRLSLLGSEAFF.

The chain links TRBV5-1 to TRBJ1-1, with 9 bases that match TRBD1. The CDR3 contains 14 residues. V shed 2 bases, J shed 4 bases, and the junction held 3 bases outside the gene matches. Germline V gives CDR1 SGHRS, CDR2 YFSETQ. This CDR3 is CASSLQGAGTEAFF. CDR3 in DNA: TGCGCCAGCAGCTTACAGGGGGCGGGCACTGAAGCTTTCTTT.